This T cell receptor (beta chain) was obtained from a study of early T cells in non-severe SARS-CoV-2 infection. As for the study in general: Whole-blood bulk RNA, unsorted, was sequenced, and chains were unpaired.

Study conclusions and caveats: CD4 and private specificities were missed by VDJdb matching, which favored anti-spike CD8 responses.

Germline V gene data show CDR1 as MNHEY and CDR2 as SVGAGI. The CDR3 contains 13 residues. The V and J ends lost 4 bases and 12 bases respectively, with 13 bases between them. This clonotype was seen many times. The antigen is undetermined. Unique molecular identifiers (one per individual cDNA molecule) were attached. TCRdb processed the 5' RACE reads anew with MiXCR; each CDR3 protein has one entry. The repertoire holds over 30,000 distinct CDR3 sequences, around 7% seen once, with about 13% in the top ten. The sample here was whole blood, taken at baseline. The chain combines TRBV6-5 with TRBJ1-6; D gene ambiguous. This TCR was sampled from an adult who was a healthcare worker with PCR-confirmed SARS-CoV-2 infection or an uninfected control (not recorded which). The CDR3 loop is CASSSAALLPLHF. In DNA, the CDR3 is TGTGCCAGCAGTTCGGCGGCTTTGCTACCCCTCCACTTT.